This entry is about one TCR beta chain. Antigen unknown. The PCR ran on 60 Vbeta and 13 Jbeta primers. Sequencing used immunoSEQ multiplex PCR; TCRdb keeps in-frame clones, though not all of them. The sample consists of some 100,000 clones, about four fifths of them appearing once. This record comes from a study of cytomegalovirus exposure and HLA in healthy donors. Study context: Among the approximately 430 donors who were genotyped, 81% fell in the genetic ancestry cluster that is associated with self-reported Caucasian donors.

Study outcomes and limitations: The authors reported that TCR beta sequences could predict HLA-A and HLA-B alleles. These predictions were accurate for most subjects in the first cohort. Common viral pathogens were later found to be apparently linked to several of the most significant clusters. In terms of immune exposure information, only CMV serostatus was available.

Per germline, CDR1 GTSNPN and CDR2 SVGIG (reference sequence). V was trimmed by 0 bases and J by 3 bases, leaving 11 bases between them. The CDR3 has 14 amino acids. This clonotype was obtained from a woman aged 35 to 49 in good health and CMV-seronegative. Sequenced material: PBMCs. The V call is TRBV30, the J call TRBJ1-2; D is possibly TRBD1 (5 bases). The CDR3 loop reads CAWSVGDSHYGYTF. CDR3 coding DNA: TGTGCCTGGAGTGTAGGTGACAGTCACTATGGCTACACCTTC.